This T cell receptor beta chain appears in the sequencing data of a study of T cell responses to AZD1222 COVID-19 vaccine. The repertoire was sequenced with immunoSEQ multiplex PCR; TCRdb's copy has only in-frame clones and lacks some. The data show 150,000 to 190,000 clones, with 90% seen just once and less than 2% held by the top ten. Study-level results: A mostly white British donor set with more females was recruited, and clonal diversity was possibly underestimated. Nearly half of spike-specific TCRs reportedly target variant regions that are unmutated in the B.1.351 and B.1.1.7 variants. The CD4 TCRs associated with vaccination extended across spike and predominated at 160-218 and 743-854.

Points on this clone: Its antigen is not identified.

This clonotype was sampled from an adult in good health. The sample here was peripheral blood, taken on day 0 of AZD1222 vaccination.

The CDR3 spells CASSDRITGVGNTIYF. The CDR3 nucleotides are TGTGCCAGCAGCGATAGAATTACGGGGGTCGGAAACACCATATATTTT. V usage is TRBV7-9 and J usage is TRBJ1-3, with D possibly being TRBD1 (5 bases). Trimming stripped 5 bases from V and 4 bases from J, with 18 bases between. This CDR3 is 16 amino acids long. Germline V lookup: CDR1 SEHNR, CDR2 FQNEAQ (reference sequence).